These 25 T cell receptor beta chains share one sample of origin, sequenced in a study of blood T cells in healthy people across ages. Primers used in a second PCR of roughly 6 to 11 cycles were a sample-barcoded 5' primer and a J-beta primer mix. MiXCR, run by TCRdb on the 5' RACE reads, gives a single entry per CDR3 protein. Here the sample spans around 800,000 distinct CDR3 sequences, under 30% being singletons. These data were likewise used in another study, on T cells of mothers and their children.

Sequenced input: blood. These receptors all come from a boy younger than 18 in good health.

CDR3 loop: CASSHFGLAGTDTQYF. CDR3 DNA sequence: TGCGCCAGCAGCCATTTTGGACTAGCGGGCACAGATACGCAGTATTTT. The rearrangement joins TRBV4-1 to TRBJ2-3; TRBD2 agrees at 10 bases. This CDR3 spans 16 amino acids. V shed 3 bases, J shed 1 base, and the junction held 4 bases outside the gene matches. Germline CDR1 and CDR2: MGHRA and YSYEKL.

The CDR3 reads CASRLTNYGYTF. DNA for the CDR3: TGTGCCAGCAGGTTAACTAACTATGGCTACACCTTC. The chain joins TRBV7-9 to TRBJ1-2, with D uncertain. Germline CDR1 SEHNR, CDR2 FQNEAQ (reference sequence). This CDR3 spans 12 amino acids. V was shortened by 6 bases and J by 0 bases, with 5 bases between the two germline ends. Together with reference TRBV7-9 and TRBJ1-2, the CDR3 gives the full variable domain: DTGVSQNPRHKITKRGQNVTFRCDPISEHNRLYWYRQTLGQGPEFLTYFQNEAQLEKSRLLSDRFSAERPKGSFSTLEIQRTEQGDSAMYLCASRLTNYGYTFGSGTRLTVV.

This clonotype was seen only a few times. The gene calls are TRBV5-1 and TRBJ2-3, with D possibly being TRBD1 or TRBD2 (5 bases each). The CDR3 length is 13 residues. V was pared by 0 bases and J by 14 bases, with 16 bases between. Germline CDR1 reads SGHRS; CDR2 reads YFSETQ. The CDR3 protein is CASSLVVGDRGYF. The CDR3 coding sequence is TGCGCCAGCAGCTTGGTCGTAGGGGACCGGGGGTATTTT.

This chain uses TRBV25-1 with TRBJ1-5, with 9 positions matching TRBD1. CDR1 is MGHDK, CDR2 SYGVNS, per germline. V shed 5 bases, J shed 6 bases, and the junction held 14 bases outside the gene matches. This CDR3 has 17 amino acids. CDR3 loop: CASSMDRGPLGGQPQHF. The CDR3 DNA reads TGTGCCAGCAGTATGGACAGGGGCCCCCTGGGAGGTCAGCCCCAGCATTTT.

The rearrangement joins TRBV15 to TRBJ2-3; the match to TRBD2 covers 12 bases. V was pared by 8 bases and J by 5 bases, with 11 bases of the junction left unmatched. This CDR3 contains 16 residues. Germline V gene sequence: CDR1 LNHNV, CDR2 YYDKDF (reference sequence). CDR3 sequence (DNA): TGTGCCACCGCACCTCGGACTAGCGGGGCACTAGATACGCAGTATTTT. Its translation is CATAPRTSGALDTQYF.

This clonotype was recorded a few times. V is TRBV28 and J is TRBJ2-5, with 8 bases lining up with TRBD1. This CDR3 is built from 15 residues. Germline V gene lookup returns CDR1 MDHEN and CDR2 SYDVKM. Trimming removed 3 bases from V and 5 bases from J; junction bases left unmatched: 8. The CDR3 DNA follows: TGTGCCAGCAGTTTGTCTCAGGGGGCGCAGGAGACCCAGTACTTC. It yields the protein CASSLSQGAQETQYF. The complete variable domain, with remaining parts taken from reference TRBV28 and TRBJ2-5, reads DVKVTQSSRYLVKRTGEKVFLECVQDMDHENMFWYRQDPGLGLRLIYFSYDVKMKEKGDIPEGYSVSREKKERFSLILESASTNQTSMYLCASSLSQGAQETQYFGPGTRLLVL.

Many counts were recorded for this clonotype. V usage is TRBV20-1 and J usage is TRBJ2-5; D is perhaps TRBD2 (5 bases). The CDR3 is 12 amino acids. CDR1 and CDR2 (germline): DFQATT, SNEGSKA (reference sequence). V shed 7 bases and J shed 5 bases, with 14 bases lying between them. CDR3 residues: CSVPRALETQYF. CDR3 sequence (DNA): TGCAGTGTCCCGAGGGCTTTGGAGACCCAGTACTTC.

This clonotype was found a few times. The gene calls are TRBV28 and TRBJ1-4, with D unclear. In germline, CDR1 is MDHEN, CDR2 SYDVKM. V was cut by 3 bases and J by 5 bases, with 16 bases left in between. This CDR3 is built from 16 residues. The CDR3 nucleotides read TGTGCCAGCAGTTTCGCGGTCGGACGGGTGAATGAAAAACTGTTTTTT. Translation: CASSFAVGRVNEKLFF.

This clonotype was detected only a few times. The genes are TRBV20-1 and TRBJ1-6, with TRBD1 identical over 8 bases. Losses at the gene ends were 5 bases for V and 16 bases for J; bases not matched to a gene: 7. Germline assignment: CDR1 DFQATT and CDR2 SNEGSKA (reference sequence). CDR3 length: 11 amino acids. The CDR3 DNA reads as TGCAGTGCTTACGGGACAGGCGGTCTCCACTTT. Translated: CSAYGTGGLHF.

This clonotype was seen only a few times. The V and J genes are TRBV6-1 and TRBJ1-1, with no clear D. Germline V gene lookup returns CDR1 MNHNS and CDR2 SASEGT. This CDR3 region has 13 residues. Trimming removed 8 bases from V and 0 bases from J, with 10 bases in between. The CDR3 bases are TGTGCCAGCGGGTCAGGACTGAACACTGAAGCTTTCTTT. Protein sequence: CASGSGLNTEAFF.

Only a few counts were recorded for this clonotype. The chain couples TRBV10-3 to TRBJ2-2, with a tentative D call TRBD1 (5 bases). The CDR3 is 14 residues long. With 8 bases removed from V and 4 bases from J, the gap between germline ends came to 14 bases. CDR1 ENHRY and CDR2 SYGVKD come from the germline V gene. The CDR3 loop is CAISTGRVTGELFF. Here the CDR3 DNA reads TGTGCCATCTCCACAGGCAGGGTCACCGGGGAGCTGTTTTTT.

The J gene is TRBJ1-1, the V gene TRBV5-5; the match to TRBD1 covers 7 bases. The CDR3 has 15 residues. V shed 4 bases, J shed 6 bases, and the junction held 12 bases outside the gene matches. Germline V lookup: CDR1 SGHKS, CDR2 YYEKEE (reference sequence). This CDR3 is CASSVGWGQGAEAFF. CDR3 nucleotides: TGTGCCAGCAGCGTGGGTTGGGGGCAGGGGGCTGAAGCTTTCTTT.

This clonotype occurred a few times. The chain is built from TRBV7-9 and TRBJ2-1; D not resolved. Germline CDR1 SEHNR, CDR2 FQNEAQ (reference sequence). This CDR3 is 14 amino acids long. V dropped 3 bases and J dropped 2 bases, with 8 bases sitting between them. CDR3 in amino acids: CASSFETPYNEQFF. In nucleotides, the CDR3 is TGTGCCAGCAGCTTCGAGACACCCTACAATGAGCAGTTCTTC. The variable domain in full, completed from reference TRBV7-9 and TRBJ2-1, reads DTGVSQNPRHKITKRGQNVTFRCDPISEHNRLYWYRQTLGQGPEFLTYFQNEAQLEKSRLLSDRFSAERPKGSFSTLEIQRTEQGDSAMYLCASSFETPYNEQFFGPGTRLTVL.

This clonotype was counted only a few times. The rearrangement links TRBV6-1 to TRBJ2-1; TRBD2 matches 9 bases. Germline CDR1 is MNHNS and CDR2 is SASEGT. The CDR3 is 17 amino acids. Trimming took 5 bases from V and 1 from J; bases not matched to a gene: 9. The CDR3 DNA follows: TGTGCCAGCAGTCCACAACATGGACTAGCGTCCTACAATGAGCAGTTCTTC. This sequence encodes CASSPQHGLASYNEQFF.

The genes are TRBV12-3 or TRBV12-4 and TRBJ2-1, with TRBD2 as a possible D gene (6 bases). V lost 5 bases to trimming and J lost 0 bases, with 14 bases between them. The CDR3 runs to 16 residues. The CDR3 loop is CASSPRLGSSYNEQFF. The CDR3 DNA reads as TGTGCCAGCAGTCCGAGACTAGGGAGCTCCTACAATGAGCAGTTCTTC.

As concerns this clonotype: A read error is possible here, since a much larger clone lies one base away. The CDR3 DNA reads TGTGCCAGCAGCCAGGGGGATGAAAACCTGTTTTTT. Translating it yields CASSQGDENLFF. J is TRBJ1-4 and V is TRBV4-2, with a weak D call TRBD1 (5 bases). The CDR3 covers 12 residues. Germline assignment: CDR1 LGHNA and CDR2 YNFKEQ.

This chain joins TRBV7-3 and TRBJ1-1; D remains ambiguous. The germline gives CDR1 SGHTA, CDR2 FQGTGA. The CDR3 sequence is 16 residues long. The V end lost 4 bases, the J end lost 5 bases, and 20 bases lay between the germline ends. The CDR3 is CASSSSPRGGATEAFF. CDR3 coding DNA: TGTGCCAGCAGCTCATCTCCCCGGGGAGGAGCGACTGAAGCTTTCTTT. Together with reference TRBV7-3 and TRBJ1-1, the CDR3 gives the full variable domain: GAGVSQTPSNKVTEKGKYVELRCDPISGHTALYWYRQSLGQGPEFLIYFQGTGAADDSGLPNDRFFAVRPEGSVSTLKIQRTERGDSAVYLCASSSSPRGGATEAFFGQGTRLTVV.

A few counts support this clonotype. The chain links TRBV29-1 to TRBJ2-7; either TRBD1 or TRBD2 may supply D (6 bases each). This CDR3 comprises 14 residues. Trimming removed 7 bases at V and 4 bases at J, with 20 bases between. In germline, CDR1 is SQVTM, CDR2 ANQGSEA. CDR3 in amino acids: CSAESGDRLYEQYF. DNA for the CDR3: TGCAGCGCCGAGTCGGGAGACAGGCTGTACGAGCAGTACTTC.

The sample holds a few counts of this clonotype. This chain links TRBV27 with TRBJ1-1, with 7 bases fitting TRBD1. The trim removed 6 bases at V and 5 bases at J, leaving 6 bases unmatched. The germline V gene encodes CDR1 MNHEY and CDR2 SMNVEV (reference sequence). There are 13 residues in the CDR3. CDR3 sequence (DNA): TGTGCCAGCAGGCTACAGGGGTGGACTGAAGCTTTCTTT. It yields the protein CASRLQGWTEAFF.

CDR3 amino acids: CASRQLEKLFF. The CDR3 DNA is TGTGCCAGCAGACAGCTCGAAAAACTGTTTTTT. The chain recombines TRBV27 with TRBJ1-4; D unclear. The germline CDR1 and CDR2 sequences are MNHEY and SMNVEV (reference sequence). V lost 6 bases to trimming and J lost 8 bases, with 7 bases between them. The CDR3 loop spans 11 amino acids.

There are a few counts of this clonotype. The chain carries TRBV5-1 and TRBJ2-2; weak D call: TRBD1 (6 bases). With 0 bases removed from V and 6 bases from J, the gap between germline ends came to 12 bases. Germline V gene lookup returns CDR1 SGHRS and CDR2 YFSETQ. This CDR3 is built from 15 residues. The CDR3 loop is CASSLDRVGAGELFF. The CDR3 DNA reads as TGCGCCAGCAGCTTGGACAGGGTAGGCGCCGGGGAGCTGTTTTTT.

This sequence joins TRBV6-6 and TRBJ2-7, with TRBD1 matching over 8 bases. Germline assignment: CDR1 MNHNY and CDR2 SVGAGI (reference sequence). This CDR3 is 15 amino acids long. V was pared by 5 bases and J by 5 bases, with 11 bases of the junction left unmatched. CDR3 nucleotides: TGTGCCAGCAGTGGGACCGCGGGGACAGGCGACGAGCAGTACTTC. Its protein is CASSGTAGTGDEQYF.

This clonotype was seen a few times. The chain recombines TRBV3-1 with TRBJ1-2, with a tentative D call TRBD1 (6 bases). Germline V gene data show CDR1 as LGHDT and CDR2 as YNNKEL (reference sequence). Trimming removed 1 base at V and 4 bases at J, with 10 bases between. CDR3 length equals 14 residues. This CDR3 reads CASSQAQGLYGYTF. CDR3 DNA: TGTGCCAGCAGCCAAGCGCAGGGGCTCTATGGCTACACCTTC.

This clonotype was seen a few times. The chain carries TRBV10-3 and TRBJ2-1; TRBD2 agrees at 9 bases. The V segment lost 0 bases and the J segment 0 bases; nucleotides outside the gene matches: 9. Looked up from germline, CDR1 is ENHRY and CDR2 is SYGVKD. This CDR3 is built from 19 residues. The CDR3 bases are TGTGCCATCAGTGAGTCGTTAGCGGGGGCCAAAAGCTCCTACAATGAGCAGTTCTTC. As protein: CAISESLAGAKSSYNEQFF.

This clonotype was detected only a few times. The chain joins TRBV30 to TRBJ2-5, with D perhaps TRBD2 (5 bases). The CDR3 sequence is 13 residues long. Germline V CDR1 and CDR2: GTSNPN, SVGIG (reference sequence). Deletions cut 2 bases from V and 4 bases from J, with 11 bases between. The CDR3 here is CAWSPGVGETQYF. In DNA, the CDR3 is TGTGCCTGGAGTCCCGGGGTGGGAGAGACCCAGTACTTC.